This passage covers 22 T cell receptor beta chains from one sample sequenced in a study of T cells in Graves' hyperthyroidism and ophthalmopathy. The source material, RNA transcripts, was used to amplify TCR beta CDR3 regions. Primed by the HTBI set, a first-round RT-PCR was run on the TCR CDR3. TCRdb redid the calling of the multiplex PCR reads with MiXCR, one entry per CDR3 protein. The sample has about 340,000 distinct CDR3 sequences, roughly 20% seen once; the top ten hold less than 65%. Sequenced sample: blood. All receptors derive from a woman aged 45-59 years with Graves' hyperthyroidism.

The genes are TRBV3-1 and TRBJ2-5; D ambiguous. With 1 base removed from V and 7 bases from J, the gap between germline ends came to 13 bases. Germline lookup yields CDR1 LGHDT and CDR2 YNNKEL (reference sequence). The CDR3 is 14 residues long. Written as DNA, the CDR3 is TGTGCCAGCAGCCAAGCCCCCGCCTGGGGGACCCAGTACTTC. Its protein is CASSQAPAWGTQYF.

The sample holds many counts of this clonotype. CDR3 region: CSARDGSSDTQYF. CDR3 nucleotide sequence: TGCAGTGCTAGAGACGGCAGTTCAGATACGCAGTATTTT. The chain links TRBV20-1 to TRBJ2-3; D gene ambiguous. The CDR3 covers 13 residues. Trimming shortened V by 0 bases and J by 4 bases, and 8 bases separated the two germline ends. Germline CDR1 and CDR2: DFQATT and SNEGSKA (reference sequence).

This clonotype has only a few counts. The genes are TRBV6-4 and TRBJ1-1; the match to TRBD1 covers 7 bases. Germline assignment: CDR1 MRHNA and CDR2 SNTAGT. There are 13 residues in the CDR3. V gave up 3 bases and J gave up 4 bases; unmatched junction bases: 2. CDR3 nucleotides: TGTGCCAGCAGTGAGAACAGGGGCACTGAAGCTTTCTTT. Its protein is CASSENRGTEAFF.

This clonotype was recorded many times. CDR3 loop: CASSSGTASSYEQYV. In DNA form, the CDR3 reads TGTGCCAGCAGTTCCGGGACAGCGAGCTCCTACGAGCAGTACGTC. This rearrangement joins TRBV28 to TRBJ2-7, with TRBD1 matching 7 bases. The CDR3 runs to 15 residues. Germline V lookup: CDR1 MDHEN, CDR2 SYDVKM. With 4 bases clipped from V and 0 bases from J, the junction kept 6 bases outside the gene matches.

This clonotype came up many times. The rearrangement links TRBV7-9 to TRBJ2-7; D unresolved. Trimming left V 2 bases short and J 3 bases short, with 8 bases between. Per germline, CDR1 SEHNR and CDR2 FQNEAQ (reference sequence). This CDR3 has 13 residues. The CDR3: CASSLRNGYEQYV. The CDR3 nucleotides are TGTGCCAGCAGCTTACGAAACGGCTACGAGCAGTACGTC.

The rearrangement uses TRBV6-1 and TRBJ1-2, with D hard to call. CDR3 length equals 13 residues. Germline loops: CDR1 MNHNS, CDR2 SASEGT. V lost 10 bases and J 3 bases, leaving 15 bases between the germline ends. Here the CDR3 DNA reads TGTGCCACAGCAAGCCTGGTCTACTATGGCTACACCTTC. Protein: CATASLVYYGYTF.

At least ten counts were recorded for this clonotype. V usage is TRBV28 and J usage is TRBJ1-4, with D perhaps TRBD1 (5 bases). Trimming left V 1 base short and J 8 bases short, with 14 bases between. Germline values: CDR1 MDHEN, CDR2 SYDVKM. This CDR3 has 15 amino acids. The CDR3 here is CASSLSIGTAEKLFF. The CDR3 DNA reads as TGTGCCAGCAGTTTATCGATCGGGACGGCCGAAAAACTGTTTTTT.

In this sample, this clonotype turned up a few times. This chain uses TRBV7-9 with TRBJ2-1, with 11 bases aligning to TRBD2. The CDR3 consists of 16 residues. Trimming cost V 5 bases and J 5 bases; bases outside gene matches: 8. From germline, CDR1 is SEHNR and CDR2 FQNEAQ (reference sequence). CDR3 coding DNA: TGTGCCAGCAGCAGTTTAGCGGGAGGGACTAACAATGAGCAGTTCTTC. Protein sequence: CASSSLAGGTNNEQFF.

This clonotype occurred once. A much larger clone lies a single base off, so this may be a read error. The J gene is TRBJ2-1, the V gene TRBV29-1; the D gene is possibly TRBD2 (5 bases). The CDR3 is 17 residues long. The germline V gene has CDR1 SQVTM and CDR2 ANQGSEA. Trimming took off 0 bases at V and 8 bases at J, with 23 bases between the two ends. The chain's CDR3 is CSVEEGLARGRVYEQFF. In DNA form, the CDR3 reads TGCAGCGTTGAAGAAGGGTTAGCGAGAGGCCGAGTCTATGAGCAGTTCTTC.

This clonotype appeared a single time. The chain is built from TRBV6-5 and TRBJ1-1; D is perhaps TRBD1 (5 bases). The V gene lost 10 bases and the J gene lost 0 bases, with 12 bases spanning the gap. This CDR3 region has 13 residues. CDR1 MNHEY and CDR2 SVGAGI come from the germline V gene. CDR3 coding DNA: TGTGCCAACAGGTACTACATGAACACTGAAGCTTTCTTT. Translation: CANRYYMNTEAFF.

The chain uses TRBV3-1 and TRBJ2-2; D possibly uses TRBD1 or TRBD2 (5 bases each). CDR3 length equals 13 residues. Trimming pared 5 bases from V and 7 bases from J, leaving 11 bases between. Germline V CDR1 and CDR2: LGHDT, YNNKEL (reference sequence). CDR3 loop: CASSDWGIGELFF. The DNA for the CDR3 is TGTGCCAGCAGCGACTGGGGGATCGGGGAGCTGTTTTTT.

The chain recombines TRBV4-1 with TRBJ2-7; 8 bases agree with TRBD1. The CDR3 is 15 amino acids. The V gene end was trimmed by 4 bases and the J gene end by 1 base; junction bases not matched to a gene: 6. CDR1 is MGHRA and CDR2 is YSYEKL in the germline V gene. The CDR3 sequence: CASSPGQGPSYEQYF. CDR3 bases: TGCGCCAGCAGCCCCGGACAGGGCCCATCCTACGAGCAGTACTTC.

This clonotype was recorded at least ten times. V usage is TRBV20-1 and J usage is TRBJ2-7; 12 nucleotides agree with TRBD2. V was pared by 1 base and J by 6 bases, with 4 bases of the junction left unmatched. The CDR3 extends over 14 amino acids. CDR1 and CDR2 from the germline V gene are DFQATT and SNEGSKA (reference sequence). The CDR3 nucleotides are TGCAGTGCTAGAGCTCCTAGCGGGAGGGTCGAGCAGTACTTC. Protein sequence: CSARAPSGRVEQYF.

The chain uses TRBV3-1 and TRBJ1-1; 7 bases map to TRBD1. This CDR3 has 13 amino acids. Germline V CDR1 and CDR2: LGHDT, YNNKEL (reference sequence). Trimming at V came to 4 bases and at J to 7 bases, leaving 6 bases not matched to a gene. CDR3 protein: CASSLGDSLEAFF. Here the CDR3 DNA reads TGTGCCAGCAGCCTAGGGGACAGCCTTGAAGCTTTCTTT.

CDR3 in amino acids: CASKGRGEQYF. The CDR3 region has the DNA TGTGCCAGCAAGGGCAGGGGGGAGCAGTACTTC. The chain is built from TRBV28 and TRBJ2-7, with 7 bases that match TRBD1. Germline V gene lookup returns CDR1 MDHEN and CDR2 SYDVKM. Losses at the gene ends were 7 bases for V and 7 bases for J; bases not matched to a gene: 4. The CDR3 runs 11 residues. Together with reference TRBV28 and TRBJ2-7, the CDR3 gives the full variable domain: DVKVTQSSRYLVKRTGEKVFLECVQDMDHENMFWYRQDPGLGLRLIYFSYDVKMKEKGDIPEGYSVSREKKERFSLILESASTNQTSMYLCASKGRGEQYFGPGTRLTVT.

In its sample, this clonotype was seen a few times. V usage is TRBV7-9 and J usage is TRBJ2-3; tentatively, D is TRBD1 (5 bases). The V gene lost 10 bases and the J gene lost 0 bases, with 17 bases spanning the gap. CDR3 length: 15 residues. The germline gives CDR1 SEHNR, CDR2 FQNEAQ (reference sequence). The DNA for the CDR3 is TGTGCCATAAAGTCAGGGTCATCTAGCACAGATACGCAGTATTTT. It translates to CAIKSGSSSTDTQYF. The whole variable domain, filled in from reference TRBV7-9 and TRBJ2-3, reads DTGVSQNPRHKITKRGQNVTFRCDPISEHNRLYWYRQTLGQGPEFLTYFQNEAQLEKSRLLSDRFSAERPKGSFSTLEIQRTEQGDSAMYLCAIKSGSSSTDTQYFGPGTRLTVL.

This clonotype has a count of ten or more. The rearrangement joins TRBV12-3 or TRBV12-4 to TRBJ2-1, with 9 bases aligning to TRBD2. The CDR3 extends over 16 amino acids. The V segment lost 4 bases and the J segment 0 bases; nucleotides outside the gene matches: 4. The CDR3 protein is CASSSQRGASYNEQFF. The CDR3 DNA reads as TGTGCCAGCAGTTCCCAGCGGGGGGCCTCCTACAATGAGCAGTTCTTC.

This rearrangement joins TRBV6-1 to TRBJ2-7; D remains unclear. V lost 6 bases to trimming and J lost 6 bases, with 12 bases between them. This CDR3 is built from 12 residues. Germline V gene lookup returns CDR1 MNHNS and CDR2 SASEGT. The CDR3 DNA reads TGTGCCAGCAGCTCTTGGGGTGGCGAGCAGTACGTC. The encoded protein is CASSSWGGEQYV.

The DNA for the CDR3 is TGCAGTGCTAGAGATAATTTGACAGGTCGCTACACCTTC. This gives the protein CSARDNLTGRYTF. This chain links TRBV20-1 with TRBJ1-2; D possibly corresponds to TRBD1 (6 bases). Trimming stripped 0 bases from V and 9 bases from J, with 14 bases between. Germline V gene data show CDR1 as DFQATT and CDR2 as SNEGSKA (reference sequence). The CDR3 has 13 amino acids.

The chain couples TRBV7-2 to TRBJ2-5; 8 bases are shared with TRBD2. V trimming: 5 bases; J trimming: 5 bases; junction bases outside the gene matches: 10. The V gene's germline CDR1 is SGHTA and CDR2 FQGNSA. The CDR3 contains 15 residues. The CDR3 spells CASSPRAGGGETQYF. The CDR3, as DNA: TGTGCCAGCAGCCCCCGGGCGGGGGGAGGGGAGACCCAGTACTTC.

V gene TRBV15 combines with J gene TRBJ1-1; TRBD1 matches at 7 bases. This CDR3 comprises 14 residues. Germline CDR1 is LNHNV and CDR2 is YYDKDF (reference sequence). V trimming: 8 bases; J trimming: 1 base; junction bases outside the gene matches: 7. CDR3 bases: TGTGCCACCCGAGGGGGCGTCTGGAACACTGAAGCTTTCTTT. Translation: CATRGGVWNTEAFF.

As DNA, the CDR3 is TGTGCCAGCAGGGAGGGAGCTATGGGCACTGAAGCTTTCTTT. Amino acids: CASREGAMGTEAFF. This rearrangement joins TRBV12-3 or TRBV12-4 to TRBJ1-1, with no clear D. The CDR3 contains 14 residues. The germline V and J ends were trimmed by 6 bases and 4 bases, with 15 bases remaining between them.